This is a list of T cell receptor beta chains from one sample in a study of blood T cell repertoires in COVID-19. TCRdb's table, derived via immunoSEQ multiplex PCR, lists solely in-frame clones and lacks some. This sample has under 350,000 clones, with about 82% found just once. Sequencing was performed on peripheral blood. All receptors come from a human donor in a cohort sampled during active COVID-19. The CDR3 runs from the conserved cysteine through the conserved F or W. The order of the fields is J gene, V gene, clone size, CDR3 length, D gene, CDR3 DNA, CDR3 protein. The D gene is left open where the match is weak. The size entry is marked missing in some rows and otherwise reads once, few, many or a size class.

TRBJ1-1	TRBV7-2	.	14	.	TGTGCCAGCAGCTTAAGGGGTGGTGGCACTGAAGCTTTCTTT	CASSLRGGGTEAFF
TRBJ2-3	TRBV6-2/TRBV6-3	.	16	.	TGTGCCAGCAGCCAAGGGGTACAGTTTATAACAGATACGCAGTATTTT	CASSQGVQFITDTQYF
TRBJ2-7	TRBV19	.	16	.	TGTGCCAGTAGTAGCGGGCCCAAAGTCCCCTCTTACGAGCAGTACTTC	CASSSGPKVPSYEQYF
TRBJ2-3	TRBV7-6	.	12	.	TGTGCCAGCAGCGTTAACACAGATACGCAGTATTTT	CASSVNTDTQYF
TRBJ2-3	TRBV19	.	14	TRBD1	TGTGCCAGTACCCGACAGGGGGCTACAGATACGCAGTATTTT	CASTRQGATDTQYF
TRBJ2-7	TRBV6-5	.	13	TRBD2	TGTGCCAGCAGGACTAGCGGGGTGAAGGAGCAGTACTTC	CASRTSGVKEQYF
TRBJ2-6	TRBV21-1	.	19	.	TGTGCCAGCATCTCAAAGTTAGCTAGCCCAAGCTCTGGGGCCAACGTCCTGACTTTC	CASISKLASPSSGANVLTF
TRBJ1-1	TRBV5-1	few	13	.	TGCGCCAGCAAGACTCAGCCGAACACTGAAGCTTTCTTT	CASKTQPNTEAFF
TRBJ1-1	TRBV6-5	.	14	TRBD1	TGTGCCAGCAGAAACCCGGGACAGGGATCTGAAGCTTTCTTT	CASRNPGQGSEAFF
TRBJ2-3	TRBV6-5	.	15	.	TGTGCCAGCGGCCCTCGGGGATCCCACACAGATACGCAGTATTTT	CASGPRGSHTDTQYF
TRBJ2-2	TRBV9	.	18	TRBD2	TGTGCCAGCAGCGTAGCAGCGGGGGGGAGAGGAGGCACCGGGGAGCTGTTTTTT	CASSVAAGGRGGTGELFF
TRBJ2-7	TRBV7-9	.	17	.	TGTGCCAGCAGCTTAAAGAAGTCTAGCGACGTTGACTACGAGCAGTACTTC	CASSLKKSSDVDYEQYF
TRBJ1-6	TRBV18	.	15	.	TGTGCCAGCTCGGAGGGTGGTAGTGATAATTCACCCCTCCACTTT	CASSEGGSDNSPLHF
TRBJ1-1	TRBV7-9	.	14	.	TGTGCCAGCAGCTTGTCGGGTCTGGACACTGAAGCTTTCTTT	CASSLSGLDTEAFF
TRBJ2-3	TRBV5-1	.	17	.	TGCGCCAGCAGCTTGGACCCAACTGCATACGGCACAGATACGCAGTATTTT	CASSLDPTAYGTDTQYF
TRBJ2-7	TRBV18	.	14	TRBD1	TGTGCCAGCTCCCGTACAGGGGGCGGCGACGAGCAGTACTTC	CASSRTGGGDEQYF
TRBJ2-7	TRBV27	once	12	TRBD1	TGTGCCAGCAGTGTTACAGGGGACGAGCAGTACTTC	CASSVTGDEQYF
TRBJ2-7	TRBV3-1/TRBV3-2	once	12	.	TGTGCCAGCAGCCAACGAGGGCTCGAGCAGTACTTC	CASSQRGLEQYF
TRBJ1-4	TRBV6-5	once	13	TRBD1	TGTGCCAGCAGCCGGGACAGTAATGAAAAACTGTTTTTT	CASSRDSNEKLFF
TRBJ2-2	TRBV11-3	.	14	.	TGTGCCAGCAGCTTAGAACAGGACACCGGGGAGCTGTTTTTT	CASSLEQDTGELFF
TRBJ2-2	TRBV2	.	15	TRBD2	TGTGCCAGCAGTGTGTTCGTATCGGGAGGCGGGGAGCTGTTTTTT	CASSVFVSGGGELFF
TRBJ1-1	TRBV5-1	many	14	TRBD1	TGCGCCAGCAAAATCACAGGGGCGGGCACTGAAGCTTTCTTT	CASKITGAGTEAFF
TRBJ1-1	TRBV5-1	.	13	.	TGCGCCAGCAGCGGAAACAGATACACTGAAGCTTTCTTT	CASSGNRYTEAFF
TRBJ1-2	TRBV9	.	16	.	TGTGCCAGCAGCGATCCGCGGGACGGGGAGAACTATGGCTACACCTTC	CASSDPRDGENYGYTF
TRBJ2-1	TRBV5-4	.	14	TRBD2	TGTGCCAGCTCACTAGCGGGGGGTGGTAATGAGCAGTTCTTC	CASSLAGGGNEQFF
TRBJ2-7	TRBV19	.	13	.	TGTGCCAGTAGTATATATCCCTCCTACGAGCAGTACTTC	CASSIYPSYEQYF
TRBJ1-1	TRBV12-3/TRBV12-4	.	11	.	TGTGCCAGCAGTGTCGACAGTGAAGCTTTCTTT	CASSVDSEAFF
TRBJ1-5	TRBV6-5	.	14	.	TGTGCCAGCAGTGACTCCAGATGGAATCAGCCCCAGCATTTT	CASSDSRWNQPQHF
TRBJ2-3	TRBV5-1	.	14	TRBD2	TGCGCCAGCAGCTCGGGGGGGCCGGGAGATACGCAGTATTTT	CASSSGGPGDTQYF
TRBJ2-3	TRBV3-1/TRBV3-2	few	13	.	TGTGCCAGCAGCCTTCTTGCTAGTGATACGCAGTATTTT	CASSLLASDTQYF
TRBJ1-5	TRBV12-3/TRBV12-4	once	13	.	TGTGCCAGCAGTTTCGGGGGGTTTCAGCCCCAGCATTTT	CASSFGGFQPQHF
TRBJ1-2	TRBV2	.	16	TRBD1	TGTGCCAGCAGGAACCCCAACGGGGGACAGGGGAATGGCTACACCTTC	CASRNPNGGQGNGYTF
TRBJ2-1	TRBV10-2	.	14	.	TGCGCCAGCAGTCTAAGGGGGCCAAGCGGGGAGCAGTTCTTC	CASSLRGPSGEQFF
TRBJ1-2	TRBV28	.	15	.	TGTGCCAGCAGTTGGGAAACCGGGACACCCTTTGGCTACACCTTC	CASSWETGTPFGYTF
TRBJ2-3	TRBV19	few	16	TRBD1	TGTGCCAGTAGTATACCTCCGGGACAGGGGGCAGATACGCAGTATTTT	CASSIPPGQGADTQYF
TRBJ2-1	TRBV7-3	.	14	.	TGTGCCAGCAGCCCCGACGGAGCCTACAATGAGCAGTTCTTC	CASSPDGAYNEQFF
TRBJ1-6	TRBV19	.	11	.	TGTGCCAGTAGTCCCGTAATATCCCTCCACTTT	CASSPVISLHF
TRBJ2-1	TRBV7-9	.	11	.	TGTGCCAGCAGCCTCCGTAATGAGCAGTTCTTC	CASSLRNEQFF
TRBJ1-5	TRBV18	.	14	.	TGTGCCAGCTCACCATCACAGGGCAATCAGCCCCAGCATTTT	CASSPSQGNQPQHF
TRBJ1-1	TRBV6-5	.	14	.	TGTGCCAGCAGTTACATGAAGCAGAACACTGAAGCTTTCTTT	CASSYMKQNTEAFF
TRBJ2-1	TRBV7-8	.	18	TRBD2	TGTGCCAGCAGCACGGGACTAGCGGGGATCCAGTCCTACAATGAGCAGTTCTTC	CASSTGLAGIQSYNEQFF
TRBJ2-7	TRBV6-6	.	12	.	TGTGCCAGCAGACCCAACAGGGACGAGCAGTACTTC	CASRPNRDEQYF
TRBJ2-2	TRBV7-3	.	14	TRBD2	TGTGCCAGCAGCTTCGGGGAGGGCACCGGGGAGCTGTTTTTT	CASSFGEGTGELFF
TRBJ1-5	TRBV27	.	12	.	TGTGCCAGCAGGGGGGGGAATCAGCCCCAGCATTTT	CASRGGNQPQHF
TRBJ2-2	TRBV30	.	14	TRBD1	TGTGCCTGGAATAGACAGGGGAACACCGGGGAGCTGTTTTTT	CAWNRQGNTGELFF
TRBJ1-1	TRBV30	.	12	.	TGTGCCTGGAGTGTACTAGGGTTGGAAGCTTTCTTT	CAWSVLGLEAFF
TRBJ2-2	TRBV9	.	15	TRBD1	TGTGCCAGCACGAGGGGGCCCCAGGGCACCGGGGAGCTGTTTTTT	CASTRGPQGTGELFF
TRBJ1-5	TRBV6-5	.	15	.	TGTGCCAGCAGATTGAGGCCTATAGACAATCAGCCCCAGCATTTT	CASRLRPIDNQPQHF
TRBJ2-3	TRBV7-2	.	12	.	TGTGCCAGCAGCTTAATCGCGAATACGCAGTATTTT	CASSLIANTQYF
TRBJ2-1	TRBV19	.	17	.	TGTGCCAGTAGTATAGATCCCCCCGTCGGAGAGGCCCATGAGCAGTTCTTC	CASSIDPPVGEAHEQFF
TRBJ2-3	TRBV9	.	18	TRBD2	TGTGCCAGCAGCGTAGCTTCGACTAGCGGGGGGTTGTCAGATACGCAGTATTTT	CASSVASTSGGLSDTQYF
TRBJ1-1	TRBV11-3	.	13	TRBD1	TGTGCCAGCAGCTTTGGGACAGGAGGGGAAGCTTTCTTT	CASSFGTGGEAFF
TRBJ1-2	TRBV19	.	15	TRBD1	TGTGCCAGTAGACACCGGGACAGGGGGCGCGATGGCTACACCTTC	CASRHRDRGRDGYTF
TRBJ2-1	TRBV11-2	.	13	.	TGTGCCAGCAGCTTAGAAAGCGGCGGTGAGCAGTTCTTC	CASSLESGGEQFF
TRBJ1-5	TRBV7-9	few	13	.	TGTGCCAGCAGCTTTCAGGGAACTCAGCCCCAGCATTTT	CASSFQGTQPQHF
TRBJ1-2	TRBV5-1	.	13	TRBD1	TGCGCCAGCAGGGGACAGGGTAACTATGGCTACACCTTC	CASRGQGNYGYTF
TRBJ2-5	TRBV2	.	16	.	TGTGCCAGCACGGCCCCCTGGGGGGATCGACAAGAGACCCAGTACTTC	CASTAPWGDRQETQYF
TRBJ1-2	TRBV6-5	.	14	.	TGTGCCAGCAGAAACAGGGTGTCCAACTATGGCTACACCTTC	CASRNRVSNYGYTF